Listed below are T cell receptor beta chains from one sample, sequenced in a study of T cell changes during pregnancy in multiple sclerosis. The repertoire was sequenced with immunoSEQ multiplex PCR; TCRdb's copy has only in-frame clones and lacks some. This table holds 15,000 to 20,000 clones, 86% found once. The sequencing used CD8+ T cells from peripheral blood mononuclear cells, collected in the third trimester of pregnancy. Receptors originate from a female donor in good health, enrolled as a control in a pregnancy study. Both conserved end residues are part of each CDR3. A D gene is named only where the DNA matches it firmly. A clone size is listed for some rows: how often the clone was seen (once, few, many), or a class if it is expanded.

J gene: TRBJ2-7; V gene: TRBV13; D gene: TRBD1; clone size: -; CDR3 DNA: TGTGCCAGCAGCCCCAGGACAGGGGTAGTCTACGAGCAGTACTTC; CDR3 protein: CASSPRTGVVYEQYF
J gene: TRBJ1-4; V gene: TRBV29-1; D gene: TRBD1; clone size: -; CDR3 DNA: TGCAGCGGGGGACAGGCTTCAGAAAAACTGTTTTTT; CDR3 protein: CSGGQASEKLFF
J gene: TRBJ1-1; V gene: TRBV7-9; D gene: -; clone size: -; CDR3 DNA: TGTGCCAGCAGCTTAGTAGGGGTGGAAGCTTTCTTT; CDR3 protein: CASSLVGVEAFF
J gene: TRBJ2-1; V gene: TRBV14; D gene: -; clone size: -; CDR3 DNA: TGTGCCAGCAGCCATACGGACGGAGGGTTCTCCTACAATGAGCAGTTCTTC; CDR3 protein: CASSHTDGGFSYNEQFF
J gene: TRBJ2-1; V gene: TRBV27; D gene: -; clone size: -; CDR3 DNA: TGTGCCAGCAGTTCAGGGGGACTTTCGTCAGGTGAGCAGTTCTTC; CDR3 protein: CASSSGGLSSGEQFF
J gene: TRBJ1-6; V gene: TRBV30; D gene: TRBD1; clone size: -; CDR3 DNA: TGTGCCTGGAGTGCCCGGACAGGCCTCTTCTATAATTCACCCCTCCACTTT; CDR3 protein: CAWSARTGLFYNSPLHF
J gene: TRBJ1-1; V gene: TRBV7-3; D gene: -; clone size: -; CDR3 DNA: TGTGCCAGCAGCCTCGGGTTGCCCGCTGAAGCTTTCTTT; CDR3 protein: CASSLGLPAEAFF
J gene: TRBJ2-7; V gene: TRBV19; D gene: TRBD2; clone size: -; CDR3 DNA: TGTGCCAGTAGTAGAGCTAGCGGGGCCTCCTACGAGCAGTACTTC; CDR3 protein: CASSRASGASYEQYF
J gene: TRBJ2-3; V gene: TRBV5-1; D gene: TRBD2; clone size: -; CDR3 DNA: TGCGCCAGCAGCTTTACTAGCGGGGAGGACGATACGCAGTATTTT; CDR3 protein: CASSFTSGEDDTQYF
J gene: TRBJ2-3; V gene: TRBV7-9; D gene: TRBD1; clone size: -; CDR3 DNA: TGTGCCAGCAGTCGGACAGGGTCATCAGATACGCAGTATTTT; CDR3 protein: CASSRTGSSDTQYF
J gene: TRBJ1-3; V gene: TRBV4-3; D gene: -; clone size: -; CDR3 DNA: TGCGCCAGCAGCCAAGAGGGGCGGAGTACCTCTGGAAACACCATATATTTT; CDR3 protein: CASSQEGRSTSGNTIYF
J gene: TRBJ1-2; V gene: TRBV27; D gene: -; clone size: -; CDR3 DNA: TGTGCCAGCAGTTTAGCAGGGCGGAACTATGGCTACACCTTC; CDR3 protein: CASSLAGRNYGYTF
J gene: TRBJ2-7; V gene: TRBV4-3; D gene: -; clone size: -; CDR3 DNA: TGCGCCAGCAGCCAAGATGGCGACAGCACCTACGAGCAGTACTTC; CDR3 protein: CASSQDGDSTYEQYF
J gene: TRBJ2-3; V gene: TRBV4-2; D gene: -; clone size: -; CDR3 DNA: TGTGCCAGCAGCCAAGCTCCAGGTAGCACAGATACGCAGTATTTT; CDR3 protein: CASSQAPGSTDTQYF
J gene: TRBJ1-4; V gene: TRBV7-9; D gene: -; clone size: once; CDR3 DNA: TGTGCCAGCAGCCATCAGAATGAAAAACTGTTTTTT; CDR3 protein: CASSHQNEKLFF
J gene: TRBJ2-5; V gene: TRBV4-2; D gene: -; clone size: -; CDR3 DNA: TGTGCCAGCAGCCAAGTCCTAGCGAGGGGCCAAGAGACCCAGTACTTC; CDR3 protein: CASSQVLARGQETQYF
J gene: TRBJ1-4; V gene: TRBV15; D gene: TRBD1; clone size: -; CDR3 DNA: TGTGCCACCAGCAGACCAACAGGGGCATGGGAAAAACTGTTTTTT; CDR3 protein: CATSRPTGAWEKLFF
J gene: TRBJ1-1; V gene: TRBV7-9; D gene: -; clone size: -; CDR3 DNA: TGTGCCAGCAGCTTAGCGGGGGGGTTGAACACTGAAGCTTTCTTT; CDR3 protein: CASSLAGGLNTEAFF
J gene: TRBJ2-7; V gene: TRBV7-8; D gene: -; clone size: -; CDR3 DNA: TGTGCCAGCAGCTTCTTGAACAACGAGCAGTACTTC; CDR3 protein: CASSFLNNEQYF
J gene: TRBJ2-7; V gene: TRBV5-1; D gene: TRBD1; clone size: -; CDR3 DNA: TGCGCCAGCAGCTCCTATGGACAGGGGAACGAGCAGTACTTC; CDR3 protein: CASSSYGQGNEQYF
J gene: TRBJ1-4; V gene: TRBV27; D gene: -; clone size: -; CDR3 DNA: TGTGCCAGCAGCCCGACAGCAAATGAAAAACTGTTTTTT; CDR3 protein: CASSPTANEKLFF
J gene: TRBJ2-1; V gene: TRBV27; D gene: TRBD1; clone size: once; CDR3 DNA: TGTGCCAGCACCCCGGACAGGGGAGGCAATGAGCAGTTCTTC; CDR3 protein: CASTPDRGGNEQFF
J gene: TRBJ2-7; V gene: TRBV29-1; D gene: -; clone size: once; CDR3 DNA: TGCAGCGACAAGGACCGGGATCGGTTC; CDR3 protein: CSDKDRDRF
J gene: TRBJ2-7; V gene: TRBV4-3; D gene: -; clone size: -; CDR3 DNA: TGCGCCAGCAGCCAGGCACAGGGCTACGAGCAGTACTTC; CDR3 protein: CASSQAQGYEQYF
J gene: TRBJ2-5; V gene: TRBV4-2; D gene: -; clone size: -; CDR3 DNA: TGTGCCAGCAGCCCAGGGGGCGGGGGGGGGTACCAAGAGACCCAGTACTTC; CDR3 protein: CASSPGGGGGYQETQYF
J gene: TRBJ1-6; V gene: TRBV10-3; D gene: -; clone size: large; CDR3 DNA: TGTGCCATCAGTGGGCCTGATTGGTATAATTCACCCCTCCACTTT; CDR3 protein: CAISGPDWYNSPLHF
J gene: TRBJ2-7; V gene: TRBV4-2; D gene: -; clone size: once; CDR3 DNA: TGTGCCAGCAGCCAAGAAACAGATGCGGGTAGCTCCTACGAGCAGTACTTC; CDR3 protein: CASSQETDAGSSYEQYF
J gene: TRBJ1-2; V gene: TRBV15; D gene: -; clone size: -; CDR3 DNA: TGTGCCACACGGGCCGGAGGCTATGGCTACACCTTC; CDR3 protein: CATRAGGYGYTF
J gene: TRBJ1-1; V gene: TRBV7-2; D gene: TRBD1; clone size: -; CDR3 DNA: TGTGCCAGCAGCTTAGCATTTTCCCGGAGGGACAGCCCTAAAAACACTGAAGCTTTCTTT; CDR3 protein: CASSLAFSRRDSPKNTEAFF
J gene: TRBJ2-5; V gene: TRBV5-5; D gene: -; clone size: -; CDR3 DNA: TGTGCCAGCAGCTCCCACGGAGAGACCCAGTACTTC; CDR3 protein: CASSSHGETQYF
J gene: TRBJ1-6; V gene: TRBV7-3; D gene: -; clone size: -; CDR3 DNA: TGTGCCAGCAGTGAGCACCGGGTACGATCACCCCTCCACTTT; CDR3 protein: CASSEHRVRSPLHF